These 21 T cell receptor beta chains came from one sample sequenced in a study of blood T cell repertoires in COVID-19. Measured with immunoSEQ multiplex PCR; TCRdb has only the in-frame clones, and not every one. The data contain roughly 70,000 clones, 85% to 90% of them singletons. Sequencing was performed on peripheral blood. The receptor source for this set is a man between 45 and 60 years old with active COVID-19.

J is TRBJ2-7 and V is TRBV7-6, with TRBD2 as a possible D gene (6 bases). V shed 6 bases and J shed 5 bases, with 14 bases lying between them. The CDR3 length is 13 residues. Germline loops: CDR1 SGHVS, CDR2 FNYEAQ. CDR3 protein: CASSEEGINEQYF. The CDR3, as DNA: TGTGCCAGCAGTGAGGAGGGTATCAACGAGCAGTACTTC.

As DNA, the CDR3 is TGTGCCAGCAGTGAAGGGGCTCGGTTCGGCTACACCTTC. Amino acid sequence: CASSEGARFGYTF. The chain carries TRBV25-1 and TRBJ1-2, with D maybe TRBD1 (5 bases). This CDR3 comprises 13 residues. Trimming removed 2 bases from V and 8 bases from J, with 12 bases in between. The germline gives CDR1 MGHDK, CDR2 SYGVNS.

This clone appeared once. The V and J genes are TRBV3-1 (or the pseudogene TRBV3-2) and TRBJ2-7; possible D gene TRBD2, 6 bases. The CDR3 totals 14 residues. Trimming took off 7 bases at V and 4 bases at J, with 17 bases between the two ends. Germline V gene lookup returns CDR1 LGHDT and CDR2 YNNKEL (reference sequence). The CDR3 here is CASTPRDSLYEQYF. CDR3 sequence (DNA): TGTGCCAGCACCCCCCGGGACTCCCTGTACGAGCAGTACTTC.

The chain is built from TRBV7-2 and TRBJ2-7; TRBD2 matches 9 bases. The CDR3 has 16 amino acids. The germline V gene has CDR1 SGHTA and CDR2 FQGNSA. V gave up 5 bases and J gave up 2 bases; unmatched junction bases: 10. This CDR3 reads CASSAYPASGTYEQYF. DNA for the CDR3: TGTGCCAGCAGCGCCTATCCGGCTAGCGGGACCTACGAGCAGTACTTC. The full variable domain, its missing parts supplied by reference TRBV7-2 and TRBJ2-7, is GAGVSQSPSNKVTEKGKDVELRCDPISGHTALYWYRQSLGQGLEFLIYFQGNSAPDKSGLPSDRFSAERTGGSVSTLTIQRTQQEDSAVYLCASSAYPASGTYEQYFGPGTRLTVT.

CDR3 protein: CAISEEDYSNQPQHF. The CDR3, as DNA: TGTGCCATCAGTGAGGAGGATTATAGCAATCAGCCCCAGCATTTT. The chain is built from TRBV10-3 and TRBJ1-5; D ambiguous. V was cut by 2 bases and J by 0 bases, with 8 bases left in between. CDR1 and CDR2 (germline): ENHRY, SYGVKD. The CDR3 length is 15 residues.

This chain connects TRBV5-1 to TRBJ1-1; D unclear. Germline V gives CDR1 SGHRS, CDR2 YFSETQ. Trimming took off 3 bases at V and 11 bases at J, with 23 bases between the two ends. The length of the CDR3 is 15 residues. The CDR3 loop reads CASSSTRRQVGGAFF. For the CDR3, the DNA is TGCGCCAGCAGCTCAACCCGCCGCCAGGTCGGTGGGGCTTTCTTT.

A word on this clone: Other DNA sequences in the same sample also yield this CDR3. The V and J genes are TRBV24-1 and TRBJ2-2, with D maybe TRBD2 (5 bases). The CDR3 totals 15 residues. The germline V gene has CDR1 KGHDR and CDR2 SFDVKD. The V gene lost 4 bases and the J gene lost 5 bases, with 13 bases spanning the gap. As DNA, the CDR3 is TGTGCCACCAGTGACCCTCGGGGTCGGACCGGGGAGCTGTTTTTT. It encodes CATSDPRGRTGELFF.

V and J are TRBV27 and TRBJ1-1; the match to TRBD1 covers 7 bases. The CDR3 extends over 16 amino acids. V shed 4 bases, J shed 7 bases, and the junction held 15 bases outside the gene matches. Germline CDR1 is MNHEY and CDR2 is SMNVEV (reference sequence). Here the CDR3 reads CASSSYRGFGIGEAFF. In DNA, the CDR3 is TGTGCCAGCAGTTCATACAGGGGTTTTGGGATAGGTGAAGCTTTCTTT.

The chain combines TRBV12-5 with TRBJ1-2; D perhaps matches TRBD1 (5 bases). V lost 1 base to trimming and J lost 6 bases, with 15 bases between them. CDR3 length: 15 amino acids. CDR1 and CDR2 from the germline V gene are LGHNT and FRNRAP. In nucleotides, the CDR3 is TGTGCTAGTGGTTTGGCATTAGACTTGGGGCATGGCTACACCTTC. Protein: CASGLALDLGHGYTF.

The chain joins TRBV6-6 to TRBJ1-4; tentatively, D is TRBD1 (5 bases). V was trimmed by 2 bases and J by 7 bases, leaving 8 bases between them. The CDR3 is 13 amino acids. Germline CDR1 is MNHNY and CDR2 is SVGAGI (reference sequence). The CDR3 spells CASSYGGGEKLFF. The DNA for the CDR3 is TGTGCCAGCAGTTACGGGGGAGGTGAAAAACTGTTTTTT.

The chain links TRBV24-1 to TRBJ2-7; possibly TRBD2 for D (5 bases). V was shortened by 4 bases and J by 3 bases, with 6 bases between the two germline ends. The CDR3 length is 12 residues. CDR1 KGHDR and CDR2 SFDVKD come from the germline V gene. CDR3 in amino acids: CATSDEGYEQYF. In nucleotides, the CDR3 is TGTGCCACCAGTGACGAGGGCTACGAGCAGTACTTC.

This CDR3 is CASSGGNSYEQYF. CDR3 DNA sequence: TGCGCCAGCTCAGGGGGGAACTCCTACGAGCAGTACTTC. The J gene is TRBJ2-7, the V gene TRBV10-2; a weak D match, TRBD1 (7 bases). Per the germline V gene, CDR1 is WSHSY and CDR2 is SAAADI. The CDR3 covers 13 residues. V lost 8 bases to trimming and J lost 0 bases, with 11 bases between them.

The chain recombines TRBV15 with TRBJ1-5, with a tentative D call TRBD1 (6 bases). The CDR3 covers 15 residues. In germline, CDR1 is LNHNV, CDR2 YYDKDF (reference sequence). V gave up 0 bases and J gave up 6 bases, with 12 bases separating them. CDR3 nucleotides: TGTGCCACCAGCAGAGATGGACAGAAGTTTCAGCCCCAGCATTTT. The encoded protein is CATSRDGQKFQPQHF.

The J gene is TRBJ1-1, the V gene TRBV29-1; 8 positions agree with TRBD1. After removal of 5 bases from V and 6 bases from J, the junction contained 11 bases not matched to a gene. In germline, CDR1 is SQVTM, CDR2 ANQGSEA. The length of the CDR3 is 14 residues. The DNA for the CDR3 is TGCAGCGTTCAGGTAGCCCAGGGGGCTGCTGAAGCTTTCTTT. Protein sequence: CSVQVAQGAAEAFF.

This chain connects TRBV3-1 (or the pseudogene TRBV3-2) to TRBJ2-3, with D possibly being TRBD2 (6 bases). Trimming left V 4 bases short and J 6 bases short, with 14 bases between. The CDR3 contains 14 residues. Per germline, CDR1 LGHDT and CDR2 YNNKEL (reference sequence). In DNA form, the CDR3 reads TGTGCCAGCAGCCGCCTGGTTGGGGGGGATACGCAGTATTTT. Protein sequence: CASSRLVGGDTQYF.

This chain connects TRBV4-3 to TRBJ1-2; 9 bases align to TRBD1. There are 17 residues in the CDR3. Trimming took 0 bases from V and 2 from J; bases not matched to a gene: 7. Germline CDR1 and CDR2: LGHNA and YSLEER. The CDR3: CASSQDLGQGQNYGYTF. CDR3 coding DNA: TGCGCCAGCAGCCAAGATCTAGGACAGGGGCAGAACTATGGCTACACCTTC.

In this sample, this clone turned up a few times. This sequence joins TRBV18 and TRBJ1-1; possibly TRBD1 for D (5 bases). This CDR3 has 15 residues. Germline V gene sequence: CDR1 KGHSH, CDR2 LQKENI. Trimming took 0 bases from V and 5 from J, leaving 13 bases between them. DNA for the CDR3: TGTGCCAGCTCACCACCGGGAGGGGAGGGGACTGAAGCTTTCTTT. It specifies CASSPPGGEGTEAFF.

V gene TRBV5-1 combines with J gene TRBJ2-1; 8 bases fit TRBD1. Losses at the gene ends were 5 bases for V and 8 bases for J; bases not matched to a gene: 24. The germline V gene encodes CDR1 SGHRS and CDR2 YFSETQ. The CDR3 consists of 19 residues. CDR3 amino acids: CASSYAGGGFSSQRHEQFF. The CDR3 region has the DNA TGCGCCAGCAGTTATGCAGGGGGCGGGTTCTCGAGCCAAAGGCATGAGCAGTTCTTC.

This rearrangement joins TRBV2 to TRBJ1-3; D uncertain. The V end lost 7 bases, the J end lost 0 bases, and 10 bases lay between the germline ends. This CDR3 spans 14 amino acids. Germline CDR1 SNHLY, CDR2 FYNNEI. This chain's CDR3 is CASTSQISGNTIYF. CDR3 DNA: TGTGCCAGCACATCTCAGATCTCTGGAAACACCATATATTTT.

The CDR3 region has the DNA TGTGCCAGCAGCTTTGCAGGTTCGGCCTCTAATCAGCCCCAGCATTTT. It specifies CASSFAGSASNQPQHF. The chain couples TRBV5-5 to TRBJ1-5; D ambiguous. The germline V gene has CDR1 SGHKS and CDR2 YYEKEE (reference sequence). There are 16 residues in the CDR3. Trimming cost V 2 bases and J 4 bases, with 16 bases left between them.

The CDR3 coding sequence is TGTGCCAGCAGGGCAGTGGACGAGGGTGAAAAACTGTTTTTT. Amino acid sequence: CASRAVDEGEKLFF. The chain joins TRBV2 to TRBJ1-4; D is unresolved. The CDR3 sequence is 14 residues long. Germline lookup yields CDR1 SNHLY and CDR2 FYNNEI. The germline V and J ends were trimmed by 6 bases and 7 bases, with 15 bases remaining between them.